This T cell receptor beta chain was observed in a study of blood T cells in healthy people across ages. Notes on the study in general: In older individuals, TCR beta diversity per million T cells was lower, falling roughly linearly with age.

Isolation yielded PBMCs, at least 6 million per sample, in every case. Germline V gene data show CDR1 as SGHTA and CDR2 as FQGNSA. The CDR3 contains 15 residues. Between the trimmed V and J ends, which lost 4 bases and 0 bases, there was a span of 13 bases. Alongside a J-beta primer mix, a sample-barcoded 5' primer served in a second PCR lasting roughly 6 to 11 cycles. A 12-random-nucleotide template-switch adaptor tagged each cDNA molecule. Any given sample supplied a minimum of 3 million CDR3-containing paired-end reads. MiXCR was run by TCRdb on the 5' RACE reads, yielding one entry per CDR3 protein. This table holds approximately 670,000 distinct CDR3 sequences, around 41% found once. With regard to this clonotype: Antigen unknown.

Sequencing was done on a sample of blood. The source of this sequence is a man older than 75 in good health. The rearrangement joins TRBV7-2 to TRBJ2-7; D uncertain. CDR3 amino acids: CASSSILDRSYEQYF. In DNA form, the CDR3 reads TGTGCCAGCAGCTCGATCCTTGACCGCTCCTACGAGCAGTACTTC.